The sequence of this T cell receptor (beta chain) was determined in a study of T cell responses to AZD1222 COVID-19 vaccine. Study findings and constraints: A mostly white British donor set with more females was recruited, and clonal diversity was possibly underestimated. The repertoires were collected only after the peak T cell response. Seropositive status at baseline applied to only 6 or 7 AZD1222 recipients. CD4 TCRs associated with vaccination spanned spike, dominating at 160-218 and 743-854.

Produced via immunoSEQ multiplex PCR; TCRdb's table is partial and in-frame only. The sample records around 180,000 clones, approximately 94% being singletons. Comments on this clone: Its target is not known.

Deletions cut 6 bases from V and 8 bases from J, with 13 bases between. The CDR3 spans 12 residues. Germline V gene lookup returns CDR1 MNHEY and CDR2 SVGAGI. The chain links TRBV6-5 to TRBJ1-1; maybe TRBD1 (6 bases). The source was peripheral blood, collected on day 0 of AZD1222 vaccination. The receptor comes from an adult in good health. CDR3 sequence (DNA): TGTGCCAGCAGCCAATCCGGGACAGAAGCTTTCTTT. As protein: CASSQSGTEAFF.